Below, 7 T cell receptor beta chains from the same sample are listed, as sequenced in a study of CD8+ T cells in alopecia areata. Following RNA extraction, reverse transcription yielded cDNA that acted as the sequencing template. Using immunoSEQ multiplex PCR, the repertoire was profiled, and TCRdb retains in-frame clones only, with some absent. Here the sample spans 90,000 to 100,000 clones, about 64% being singletons. Treatment of the sample: oral pan-JAK inhibitor, 5-10 mg twice daily. This sample comprised CD8+ T cells sorted from blood, obtained at week 4, from a patient treated with tofacitinib. These TCRs come from a human donor with alopecia areata.

V is TRBV13 and J is TRBJ2-7; 12 nucleotides align to TRBD2. Germline V gene data show CDR1 as PRHDT and CDR2 as FYEKMQ (reference sequence). Trimming at V came to 4 bases and at J to 6 bases, leaving 7 bases not matched to a gene. The CDR3 is 15 amino acids. The DNA of the CDR3 is TGTGCCAGCAGCTCTAGCGGGAGGGGGTCCGGCGAGCAGTACTTC. It codes for CASSSSGRGSGEQYF. Variable domain in full (rest from reference TRBV13 and TRBJ2-7): AAGVIQSPRHLIKEKRETATLKCYPIPRHDTVYWYQQGPGQDPQFLISFYEKMQSDKGSIPDRFSAQQFSDYHSELNMSSLELGDSALYFCASSSSGRGSGEQYFGPGTRLTVT.

This CDR3 reads CASSHLAGTPLYPEQYF. The CDR3 nucleotides are TGCGCCAGCAGTCATCTAGCCGGGACTCCCTTATACCCCGAGCAGTACTTC. The rearrangement links TRBV23-1 to TRBJ2-7, with D perhaps TRBD2 (6 bases). TRBV23-1 carries the ORF label, with uncertain function. The CDR3 sequence is 17 residues long. V lost 3 bases, J lost 6 bases, and 24 bases lay in between.

This clone was seen more than once but under ten times. J is TRBJ2-1 and V is TRBV29-1; the D is unclear. V was clipped by 4 bases and J by 4 bases, with 5 bases between them. The CDR3 is 11 amino acids. Germline CDR1 SQVTM, CDR2 ANQGSEA. The CDR3 DNA reads as TGCAGCGTTGTTCAGTACAATGAGCAGTTCTTC. Translation gives CSVVQYNEQFF.

V and J are TRBV5-4 and TRBJ2-1, with 15 nucleotides matching TRBD2. This CDR3 contains 15 residues. V lost 3 bases to trimming and J lost 8 bases; unmatched junction nucleotides: 3. Germline values: CDR1 SGHNT, CDR2 YYREEE (reference sequence). CDR3 nucleotide sequence: TGTGCCAGCAGCTACGGGACTAGCGGGAGGTATGAGCAGTTCTTC. This gives the protein CASSYGTSGRYEQFF. The whole variable domain, remainder taken from reference TRBV5-4 and TRBJ2-1, is ETGVTQSPTHLIKTRGQQVTLRCSSQSGHNTVSWYQQALGQGPQFIFQYYREEENGRGNFPPRFSGLQFPNYSSELNVNALELDDSALYLCASSYGTSGRYEQFFGPGTRLTVL.

This clone was picked up one time. J is TRBJ2-5 and V is TRBV5-1; 12 bases match TRBD2. CDR1 and CDR2 (germline): SGHRS, YFSETQ. V lost 4 bases to trimming and J lost 1 base; unmatched junction nucleotides: 5. The length of the CDR3 is 16 residues. The CDR3 DNA reads as TGCGCCAGCAGCCCAGGGACTAGCGGGCGCCAAGAGACCCAGTACTTC. Translated: CASSPGTSGRQETQYF.

The J gene is TRBJ2-3, the V gene TRBV2; the D is unclear. Trimming stripped 0 bases from V and 6 bases from J, with 4 bases between. This CDR3 comprises 12 residues. Per the germline V gene, CDR1 is SNHLY and CDR2 is FYNNEI. CDR3: CASSEAEDTQYF. The CDR3 DNA reads as TGTGCCAGCAGTGAAGCTGAGGATACGCAGTATTTT.

This chain connects TRBV27 to TRBJ1-2, with a weak D call TRBD1 (6 bases). This CDR3 has 13 residues. Germline V gene lookup returns CDR1 MNHEY and CDR2 SMNVEV (reference sequence). Trimming left V 5 bases short and J 2 bases short, with 9 bases between. Written as DNA, the CDR3 is TGTGCCAGCAGTCTAGACAGGAACTATGGCTACACCTTC. As protein: CASSLDRNYGYTF.